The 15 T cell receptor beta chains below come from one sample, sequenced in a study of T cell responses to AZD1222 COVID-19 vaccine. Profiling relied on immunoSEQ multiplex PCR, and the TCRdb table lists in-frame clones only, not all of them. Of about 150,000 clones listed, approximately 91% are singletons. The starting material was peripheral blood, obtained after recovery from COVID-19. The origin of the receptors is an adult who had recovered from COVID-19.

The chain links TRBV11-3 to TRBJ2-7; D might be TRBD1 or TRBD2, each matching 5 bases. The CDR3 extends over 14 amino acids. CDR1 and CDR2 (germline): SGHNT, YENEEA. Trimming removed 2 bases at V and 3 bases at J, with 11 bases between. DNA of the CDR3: TGTGCCAGCAGCTTACAGGGAGATGACTACGAGCAGTACTTC. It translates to CASSLQGDDYEQYF.

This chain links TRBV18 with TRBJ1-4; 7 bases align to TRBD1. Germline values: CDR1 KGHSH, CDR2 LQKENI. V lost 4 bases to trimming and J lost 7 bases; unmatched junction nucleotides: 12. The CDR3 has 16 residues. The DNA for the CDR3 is TGTGCCAGCTCACAATCGAGGGGGCGTCTGGGTGAAAAACTGTTTTTT. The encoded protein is CASSQSRGRLGEKLFF.

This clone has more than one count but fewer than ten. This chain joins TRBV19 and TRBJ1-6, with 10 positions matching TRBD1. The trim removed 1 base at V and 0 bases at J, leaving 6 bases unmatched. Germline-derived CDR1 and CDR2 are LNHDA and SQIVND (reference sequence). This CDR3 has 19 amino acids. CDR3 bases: TGTGCCAGTAGTATAGGACAGGGGGCGAAGAGCTCCTATAATTCACCCCTCCACTTT. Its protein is CASSIGQGAKSSYNSPLHF.

The CDR3 spells CASSRQTSERLFF. As DNA, the CDR3 is TGTGCCAGCAGTCGCCAGACTAGCGAGCGTTTGTTCTTC. The chain recombines TRBV12-3 or TRBV12-4 with TRBJ2-1, with 8 bases that match TRBD2. V lost 5 bases, J lost 15 bases, and 12 bases stayed unmatched. CDR3 length: 13 residues.

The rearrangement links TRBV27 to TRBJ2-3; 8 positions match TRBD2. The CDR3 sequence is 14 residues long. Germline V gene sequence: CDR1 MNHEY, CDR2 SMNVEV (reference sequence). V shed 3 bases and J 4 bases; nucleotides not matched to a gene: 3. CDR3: CASSLVGRADTQYF. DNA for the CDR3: TGTGCCAGCAGTTTGGTCGGGAGGGCAGATACGCAGTATTTT.

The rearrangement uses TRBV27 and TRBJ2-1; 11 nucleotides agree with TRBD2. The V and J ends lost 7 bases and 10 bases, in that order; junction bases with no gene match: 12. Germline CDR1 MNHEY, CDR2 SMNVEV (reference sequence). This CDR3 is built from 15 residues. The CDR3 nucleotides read TGTGCCAGCAATATACTAGCGGGGGCCCCGGGGGAGCAGTTCTTC. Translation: CASNILAGAPGEQFF.

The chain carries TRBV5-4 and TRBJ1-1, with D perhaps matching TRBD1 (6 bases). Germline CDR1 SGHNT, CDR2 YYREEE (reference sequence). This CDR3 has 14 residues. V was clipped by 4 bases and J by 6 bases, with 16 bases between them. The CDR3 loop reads CASSNPTGSAEAFF. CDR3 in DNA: TGTGCCAGCAGCAATCCAACAGGGTCCGCTGAAGCTTTCTTT.

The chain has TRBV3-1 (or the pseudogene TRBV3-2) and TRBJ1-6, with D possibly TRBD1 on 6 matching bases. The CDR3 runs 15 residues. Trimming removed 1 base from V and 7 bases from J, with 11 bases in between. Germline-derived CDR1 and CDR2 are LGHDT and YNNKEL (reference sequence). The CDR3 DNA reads TGTGCCAGCAGCCAAGTCGGGACAAAAAATTCACCCCTCCACTTT. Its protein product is CASSQVGTKNSPLHF.

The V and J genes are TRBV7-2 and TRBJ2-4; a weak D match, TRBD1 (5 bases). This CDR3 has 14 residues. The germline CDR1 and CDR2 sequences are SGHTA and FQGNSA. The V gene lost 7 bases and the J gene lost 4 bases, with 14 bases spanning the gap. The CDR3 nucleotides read TGTGCCAGCATCCCCCCAGGGATTAAAAACATTCAGTACTTC. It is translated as CASIPPGIKNIQYF.

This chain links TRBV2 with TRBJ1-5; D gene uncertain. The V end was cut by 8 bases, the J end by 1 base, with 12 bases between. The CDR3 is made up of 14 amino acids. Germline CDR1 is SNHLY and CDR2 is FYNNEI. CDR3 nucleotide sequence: TGTGCCAGCCGGTCGGGGTTAAGCAATCAGCCCCAGCATTTT. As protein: CASRSGLSNQPQHF.

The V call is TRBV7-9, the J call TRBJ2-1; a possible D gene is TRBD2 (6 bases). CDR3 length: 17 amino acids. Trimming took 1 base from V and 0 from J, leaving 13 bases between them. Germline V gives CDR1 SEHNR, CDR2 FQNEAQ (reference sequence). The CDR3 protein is CASSLEGRTHSYNEQFF. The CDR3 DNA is TGTGCCAGCAGCTTAGAAGGGAGGACACACTCCTACAATGAGCAGTTCTTC.

This CDR3 is CAISESSKRNTQYF. The CDR3 nucleotides read TGTGCCATCAGTGAGTCCTCAAAGAGGAATACGCAGTATTTT. The chain recombines TRBV10-3 with TRBJ2-3; D is ambiguous. V was pared by 0 bases and J by 7 bases, with 11 bases between. From germline, CDR1 is ENHRY and CDR2 SYGVKD. The length of the CDR3 is 14 residues.

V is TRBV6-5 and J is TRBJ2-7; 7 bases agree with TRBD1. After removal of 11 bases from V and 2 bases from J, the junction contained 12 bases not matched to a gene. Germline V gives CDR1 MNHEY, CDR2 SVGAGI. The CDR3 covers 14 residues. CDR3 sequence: CAAQQSGQTYEQYF. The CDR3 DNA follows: TGTGCCGCCCAGCAGTCGGGACAGACCTACGAGCAGTACTTC.

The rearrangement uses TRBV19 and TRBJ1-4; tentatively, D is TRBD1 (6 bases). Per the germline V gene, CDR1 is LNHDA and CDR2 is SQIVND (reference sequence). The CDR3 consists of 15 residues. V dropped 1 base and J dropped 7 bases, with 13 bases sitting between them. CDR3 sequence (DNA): TGTGCCAGTAGTATAGGAGGGGGGCGTCGTGAAAAACTGTTTTTT. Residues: CASSIGGGRREKLFF.

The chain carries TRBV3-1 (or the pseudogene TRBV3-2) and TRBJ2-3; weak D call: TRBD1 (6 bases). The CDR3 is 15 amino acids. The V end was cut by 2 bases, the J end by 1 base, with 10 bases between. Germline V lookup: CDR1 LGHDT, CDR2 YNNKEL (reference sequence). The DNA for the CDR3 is TGTGCCAGCAGCCAATCAGGGGCCGGCACAGATACGCAGTATTTT. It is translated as CASSQSGAGTDTQYF.